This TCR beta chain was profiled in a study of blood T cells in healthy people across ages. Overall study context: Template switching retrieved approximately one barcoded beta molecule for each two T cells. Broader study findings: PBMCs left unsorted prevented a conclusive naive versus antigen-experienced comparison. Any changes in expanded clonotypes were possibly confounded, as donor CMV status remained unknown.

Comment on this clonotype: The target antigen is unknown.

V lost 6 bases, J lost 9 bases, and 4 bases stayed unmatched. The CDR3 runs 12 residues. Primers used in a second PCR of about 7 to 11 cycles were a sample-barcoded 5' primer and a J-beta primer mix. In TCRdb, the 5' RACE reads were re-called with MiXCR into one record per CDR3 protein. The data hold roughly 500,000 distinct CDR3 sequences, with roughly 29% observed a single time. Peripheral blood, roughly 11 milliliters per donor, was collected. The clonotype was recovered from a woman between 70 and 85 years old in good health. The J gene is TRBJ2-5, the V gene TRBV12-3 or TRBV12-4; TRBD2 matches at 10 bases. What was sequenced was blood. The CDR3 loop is CASSPGLASQYF. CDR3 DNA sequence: TGTGCCAGCAGCCCGGGACTAGCGTCCCAGTACTTC.